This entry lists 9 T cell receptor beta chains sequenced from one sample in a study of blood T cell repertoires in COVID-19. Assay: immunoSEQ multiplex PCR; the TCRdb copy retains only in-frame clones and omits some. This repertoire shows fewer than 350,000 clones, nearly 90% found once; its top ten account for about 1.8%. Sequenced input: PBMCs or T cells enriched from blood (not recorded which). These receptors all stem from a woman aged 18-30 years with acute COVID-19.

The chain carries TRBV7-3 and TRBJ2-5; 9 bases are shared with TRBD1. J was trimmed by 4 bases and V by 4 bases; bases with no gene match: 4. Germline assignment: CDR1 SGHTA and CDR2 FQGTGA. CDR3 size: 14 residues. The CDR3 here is CASSSTGGSETQYF. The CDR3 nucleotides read TGTGCCAGCAGCTCAACAGGGGGCTCAGAGACCCAGTACTTC.

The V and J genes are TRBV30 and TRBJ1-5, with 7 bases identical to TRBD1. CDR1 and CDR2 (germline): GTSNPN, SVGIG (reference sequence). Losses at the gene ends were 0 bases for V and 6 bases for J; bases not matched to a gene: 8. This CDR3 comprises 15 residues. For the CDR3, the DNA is TGTGCCTGGAGTGTACGCCAGGGGGGACCTCAGCCCCAGCATTTT. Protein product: CAWSVRQGGPQPQHF. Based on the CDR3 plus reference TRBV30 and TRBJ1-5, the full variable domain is SQTIHQWPATLVQPVGSPLSLECTVEGTSNPNLYWYRQAAGRGLQLLFYSVGIGQISSEVPQNLSASRPQDRQFILSSKKLLLSDSGFYLCAWSVRQGGPQPQHFGDGTRLSIL.

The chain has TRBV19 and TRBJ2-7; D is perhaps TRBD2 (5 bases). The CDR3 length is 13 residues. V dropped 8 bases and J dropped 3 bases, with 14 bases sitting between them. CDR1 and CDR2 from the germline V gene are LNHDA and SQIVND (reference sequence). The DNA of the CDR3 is TGTGCCAGTTCCGATCAGCGGAGCTACGAGCAGTACTTC. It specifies CASSDQRSYEQYF. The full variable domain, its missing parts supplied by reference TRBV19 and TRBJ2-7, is DGGITQSPKYLFRKEGQNVTLSCEQNLNHDAMYWYRQDPGQGLRLIYYSQIVNDFQKGDIAEGYSVSREKKESFPLTVTSAQKNPTAFYLCASSDQRSYEQYFGPGTRLTVT.

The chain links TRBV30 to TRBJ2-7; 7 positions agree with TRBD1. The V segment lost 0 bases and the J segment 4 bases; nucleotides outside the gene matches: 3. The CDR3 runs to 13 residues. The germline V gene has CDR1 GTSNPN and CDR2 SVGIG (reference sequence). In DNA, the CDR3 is TGTGCCTGGAGTGTACAGGGGACGTACGAGCAGTACTTC. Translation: CAWSVQGTYEQYF.

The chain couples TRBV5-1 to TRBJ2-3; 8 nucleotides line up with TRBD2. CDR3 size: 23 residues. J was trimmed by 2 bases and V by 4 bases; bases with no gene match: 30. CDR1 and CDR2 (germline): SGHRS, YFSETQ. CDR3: CASSPSGYSRVAGSSPPTDTQYF. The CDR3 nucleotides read TGCGCCAGCAGCCCCTCCGGTTATAGCAGGGTAGCGGGATCATCCCCTCCCACAGATACGCAGTATTTT.

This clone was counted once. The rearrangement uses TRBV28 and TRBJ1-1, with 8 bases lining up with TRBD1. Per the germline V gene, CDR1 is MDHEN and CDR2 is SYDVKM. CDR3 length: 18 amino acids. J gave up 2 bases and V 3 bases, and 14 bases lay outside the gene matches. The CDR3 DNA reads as TGTGCCAGCAGTTTGGTTCGTCACAGGGGGTTGAGAAACACTGAAGCTTTCTTT. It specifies CASSLVRHRGLRNTEAFF.

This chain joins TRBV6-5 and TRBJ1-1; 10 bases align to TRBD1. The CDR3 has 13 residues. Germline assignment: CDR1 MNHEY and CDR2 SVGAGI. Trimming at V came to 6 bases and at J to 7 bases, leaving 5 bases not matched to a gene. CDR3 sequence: CASRPDRGYEAFF. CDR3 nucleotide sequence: TGTGCCAGCAGACCGGACAGGGGGTATGAAGCTTTCTTT.

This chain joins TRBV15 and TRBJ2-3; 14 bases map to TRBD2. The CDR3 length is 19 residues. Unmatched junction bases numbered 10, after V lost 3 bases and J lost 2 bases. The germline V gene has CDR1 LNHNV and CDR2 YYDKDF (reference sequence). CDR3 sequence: CATSSLWTSGRYTTDTQYF. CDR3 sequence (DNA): TGTGCCACCAGCAGTCTCTGGACTAGCGGGAGGTACACCACAGATACGCAGTATTTT.

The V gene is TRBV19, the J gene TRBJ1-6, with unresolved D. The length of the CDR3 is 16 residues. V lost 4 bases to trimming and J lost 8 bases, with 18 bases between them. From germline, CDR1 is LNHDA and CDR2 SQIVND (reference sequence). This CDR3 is CASSTPFTEKYSPLHF. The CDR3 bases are TGTGCCAGTAGTACCCCCTTTACGGAGAAGTATTCACCCCTCCACTTT.